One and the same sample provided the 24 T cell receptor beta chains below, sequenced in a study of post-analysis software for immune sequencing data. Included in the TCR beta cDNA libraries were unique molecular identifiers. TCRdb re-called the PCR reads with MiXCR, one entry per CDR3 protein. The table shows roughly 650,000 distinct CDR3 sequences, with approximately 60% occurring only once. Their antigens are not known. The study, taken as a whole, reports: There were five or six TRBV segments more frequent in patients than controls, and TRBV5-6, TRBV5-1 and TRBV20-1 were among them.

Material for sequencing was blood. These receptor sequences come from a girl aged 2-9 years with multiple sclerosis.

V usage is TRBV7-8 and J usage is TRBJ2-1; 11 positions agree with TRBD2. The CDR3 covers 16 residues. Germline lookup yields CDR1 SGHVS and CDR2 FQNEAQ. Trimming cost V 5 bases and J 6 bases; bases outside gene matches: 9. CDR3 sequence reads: CASSLRLAGNLNEQFF. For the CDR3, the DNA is TGTGCCAGCAGCCTACGACTAGCGGGGAATCTCAATGAGCAGTTCTTC.

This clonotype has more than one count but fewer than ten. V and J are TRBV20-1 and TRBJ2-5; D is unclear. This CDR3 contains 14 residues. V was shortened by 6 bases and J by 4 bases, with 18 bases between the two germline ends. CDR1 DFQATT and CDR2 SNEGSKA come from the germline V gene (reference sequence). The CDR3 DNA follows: TGCAGTGCCCTGATGACACTCCAACGAGAGACCCAGTACTTC. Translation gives CSALMTLQRETQYF.

The CDR3 DNA reads as TGCGCCAGCAGCTCGGACAGGGAAGATGAGCAGTTCTTC. This translates into CASSSDREDEQFF. The rearrangement links TRBV5-1 to TRBJ2-1, with 8 bases aligning to TRBD1. This CDR3 comprises 13 residues. V lost 3 bases, J lost 8 bases, and 4 bases stayed unmatched. Germline CDR1 SGHRS, CDR2 YFSETQ.

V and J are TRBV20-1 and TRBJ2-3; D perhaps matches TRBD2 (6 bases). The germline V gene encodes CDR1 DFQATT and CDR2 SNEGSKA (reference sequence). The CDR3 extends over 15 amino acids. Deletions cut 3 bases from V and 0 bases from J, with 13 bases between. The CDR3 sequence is CSASGRTLSTDTQYF. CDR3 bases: TGCAGTGCTAGCGGGAGAACCCTTAGCACAGATACGCAGTATTTT.

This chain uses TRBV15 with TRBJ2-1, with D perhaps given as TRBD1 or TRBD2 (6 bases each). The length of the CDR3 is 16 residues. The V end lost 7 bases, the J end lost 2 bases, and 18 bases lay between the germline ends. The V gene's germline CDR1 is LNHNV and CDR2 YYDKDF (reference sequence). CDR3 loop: CATMFRVGGPYNEQFF. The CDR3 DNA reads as TGTGCCACCATGTTCCGGGTGGGGGGCCCCTACAATGAGCAGTTCTTC.

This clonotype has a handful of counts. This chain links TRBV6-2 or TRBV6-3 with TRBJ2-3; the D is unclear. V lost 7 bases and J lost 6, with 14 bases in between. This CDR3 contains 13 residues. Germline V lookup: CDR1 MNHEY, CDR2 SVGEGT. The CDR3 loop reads CASTGPGPDTQYF. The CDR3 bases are TGTGCCAGCACAGGACCCGGTCCGGATACGCAGTATTTT.

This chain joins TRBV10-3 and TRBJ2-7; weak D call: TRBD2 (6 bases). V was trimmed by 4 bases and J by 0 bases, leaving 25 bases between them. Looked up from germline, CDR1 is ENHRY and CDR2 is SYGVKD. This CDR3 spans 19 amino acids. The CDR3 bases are TGTGCCATCAGTGCTGGCGAAGGAACCCCTGCGGGGCCCTCCTACGAGCAGTACTTC. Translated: CAISAGEGTPAGPSYEQYF.

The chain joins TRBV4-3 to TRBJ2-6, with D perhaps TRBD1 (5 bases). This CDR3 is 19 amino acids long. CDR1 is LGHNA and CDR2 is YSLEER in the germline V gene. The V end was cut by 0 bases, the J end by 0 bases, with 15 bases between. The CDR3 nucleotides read TGCGCCAGCAGCCAAGATCCCCCTACAGGTTCCTCTGGGGCCAACGTCCTGACTTTC. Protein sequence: CASSQDPPTGSSGANVLTF.

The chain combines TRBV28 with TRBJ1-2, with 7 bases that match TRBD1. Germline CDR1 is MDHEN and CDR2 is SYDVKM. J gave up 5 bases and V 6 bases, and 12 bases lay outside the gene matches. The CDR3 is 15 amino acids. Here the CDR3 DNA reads TGTGCCAGCAGCGACCGACAGGGAGTCTCATATGGCTACACCTTC. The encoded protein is CASSDRQGVSYGYTF.

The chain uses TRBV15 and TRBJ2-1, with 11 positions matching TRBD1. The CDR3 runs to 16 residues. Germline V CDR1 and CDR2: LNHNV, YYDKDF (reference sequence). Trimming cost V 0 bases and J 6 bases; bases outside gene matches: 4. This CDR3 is CATSRERDRGTNEQFF. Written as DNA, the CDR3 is TGTGCCACCAGCAGAGAGAGGGACAGGGGGACCAATGAGCAGTTCTTC.

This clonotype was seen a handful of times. For the CDR3, the DNA is TGCGCCAGCATGTCGGGACTAGCGGTCGCAGATACGCAGTATTTT. The encoded protein is CASMSGLAVADTQYF. This sequence joins TRBV5-1 and TRBJ2-3; TRBD2 matches 11 bases. CDR1 and CDR2 from the germline V gene are SGHRS and YFSETQ. Unmatched junction bases numbered 7, after V lost 6 bases and J lost 4 bases. This CDR3 has 15 amino acids.

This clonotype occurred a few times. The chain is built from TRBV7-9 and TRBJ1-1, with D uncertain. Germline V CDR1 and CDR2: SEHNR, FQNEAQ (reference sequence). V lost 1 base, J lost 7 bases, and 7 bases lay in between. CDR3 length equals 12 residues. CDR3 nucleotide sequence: TGTGCCAGCAGCTTAGTGAGTAGTGAAGCTTTCTTT. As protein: CASSLVSSEAFF.

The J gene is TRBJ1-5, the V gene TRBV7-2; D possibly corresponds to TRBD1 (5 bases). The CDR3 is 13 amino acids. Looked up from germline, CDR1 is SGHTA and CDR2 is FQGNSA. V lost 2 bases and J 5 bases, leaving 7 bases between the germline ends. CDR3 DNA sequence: TGTGCCAGCAGCTTATTCAGGGATCAGCCCCAGCATTTT. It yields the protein CASSLFRDQPQHF.

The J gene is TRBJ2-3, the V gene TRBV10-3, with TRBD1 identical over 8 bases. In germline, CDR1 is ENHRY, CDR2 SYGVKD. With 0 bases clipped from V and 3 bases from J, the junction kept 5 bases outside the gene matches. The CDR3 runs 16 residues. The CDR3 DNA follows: TGTGCCATCAGTGAGTCGACAGGGGTTGGGACAGATACGCAGTATTTT. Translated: CAISESTGVGTDTQYF.

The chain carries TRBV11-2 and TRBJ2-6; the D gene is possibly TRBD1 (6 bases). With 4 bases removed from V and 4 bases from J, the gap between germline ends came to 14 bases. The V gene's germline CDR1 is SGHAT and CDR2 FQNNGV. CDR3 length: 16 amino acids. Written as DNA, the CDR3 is TGTGCCAGCAGCTCGGGGACATTGTCCGGGGCCAACGTCCTGACTTTC. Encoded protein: CASSSGTLSGANVLTF.

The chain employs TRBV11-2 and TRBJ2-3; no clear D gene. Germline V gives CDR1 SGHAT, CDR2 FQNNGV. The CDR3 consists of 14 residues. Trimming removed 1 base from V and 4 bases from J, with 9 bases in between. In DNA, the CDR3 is TGTGCCAGCAGCTTAGTTGATTACTCAGATACGCAGTATTTT. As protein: CASSLVDYSDTQYF.

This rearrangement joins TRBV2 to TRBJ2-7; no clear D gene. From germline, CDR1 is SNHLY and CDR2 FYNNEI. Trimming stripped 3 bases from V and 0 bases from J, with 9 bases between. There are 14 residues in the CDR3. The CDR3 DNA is TGTGCCAGCAGTGACCTTTTTGACTCCTACGAGCAGTACTTC. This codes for CASSDLFDSYEQYF.

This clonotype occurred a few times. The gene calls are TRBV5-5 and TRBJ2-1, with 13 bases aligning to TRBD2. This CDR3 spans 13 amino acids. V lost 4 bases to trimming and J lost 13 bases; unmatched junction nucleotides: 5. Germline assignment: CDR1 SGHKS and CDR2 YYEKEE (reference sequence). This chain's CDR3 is CASSAGLAGVQFF. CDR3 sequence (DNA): TGTGCCAGCAGCGCTGGACTAGCGGGGGTTCAGTTCTTC.

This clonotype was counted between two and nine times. The CDR3 reads CASSALRTSVETQYF. The CDR3 region has the DNA TGTGCCAGCAGCGCACTACGGACTAGCGTTGAGACCCAGTACTTC. V and J are TRBV5-4 and TRBJ2-5, with 9 bases fitting TRBD2. From germline, CDR1 is SGHNT and CDR2 YYREEE (reference sequence). Trimming cost V 4 bases and J 5 bases; bases outside gene matches: 9. The CDR3 contains 15 residues.

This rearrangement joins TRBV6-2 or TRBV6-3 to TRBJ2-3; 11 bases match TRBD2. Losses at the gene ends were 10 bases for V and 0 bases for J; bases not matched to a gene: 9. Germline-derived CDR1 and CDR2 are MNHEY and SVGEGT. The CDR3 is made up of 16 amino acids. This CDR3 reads CAITPSGGSSTDTQYF. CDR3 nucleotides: TGTGCCATTACCCCTAGCGGGGGGTCTAGCACAGATACGCAGTATTTT.

CDR3 loop: CASRMDREATQYF. The DNA of the CDR3 is TGTGCCAGCAGGATGGACAGGGAAGCGACCCAGTACTTC. The rearrangement uses TRBV7-9 and TRBJ2-5; 8 positions agree with TRBD1. CDR1 and CDR2 (germline): SEHNR, FQNEAQ (reference sequence). J lost 7 bases, V lost 6 bases, and 7 bases had no gene match. This CDR3 has 13 residues.

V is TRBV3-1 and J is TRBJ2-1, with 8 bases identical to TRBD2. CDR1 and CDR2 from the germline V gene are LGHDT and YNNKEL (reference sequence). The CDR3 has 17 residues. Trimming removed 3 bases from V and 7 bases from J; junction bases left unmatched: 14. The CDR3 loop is CASSHMARGGLFNEQFF. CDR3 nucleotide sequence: TGTGCCAGCAGCCACATGGCTCGGGGGGGCCTCTTTAATGAGCAGTTCTTC.

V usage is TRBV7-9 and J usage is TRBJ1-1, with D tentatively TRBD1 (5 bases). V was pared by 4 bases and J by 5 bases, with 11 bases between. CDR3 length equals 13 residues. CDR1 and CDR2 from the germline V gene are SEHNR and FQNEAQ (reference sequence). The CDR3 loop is CASSSIGGTEAFF. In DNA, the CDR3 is TGTGCCAGCAGCTCCATCGGGGGGACTGAAGCTTTCTTT.

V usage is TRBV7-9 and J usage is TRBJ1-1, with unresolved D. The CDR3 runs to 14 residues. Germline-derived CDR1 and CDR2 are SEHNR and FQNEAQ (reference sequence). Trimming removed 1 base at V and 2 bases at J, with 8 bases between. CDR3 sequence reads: CASSLVNRNTEAFF. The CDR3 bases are TGTGCCAGCAGCTTAGTTAACAGAAACACTGAAGCTTTCTTT. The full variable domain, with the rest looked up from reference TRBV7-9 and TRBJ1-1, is DTGVSQNPRHKITKRGQNVTFRCDPISEHNRLYWYRQTLGQGPEFLTYFQNEAQLEKSRLLSDRFSAERPKGSFSTLEIQRTEQGDSAMYLCASSLVNRNTEAFFGQGTRLTVV.